This entry concerns a single T cell receptor (beta chain). Antigen unknown. Trimming removed 5 bases from V and 8 bases from J; junction bases left unmatched: 13. The CDR3 extends over 16 amino acids. CDR1 is MNHEY, CDR2 SVGEGT, per germline. RNA transcripts were the template for amplifying TCR beta CDR3 regions. The HTBI set primed first-round TCR CDR3 RT-PCR. Each CDR3 protein gets one entry after TCRdb re-called the multiplex PCR reads with MiXCR. The sample shows over 150,000 distinct CDR3 sequences, over 15% of them seen only once. These data originate in a study of T cells in Graves' hyperthyroidism and ophthalmopathy. General study findings and limits: Blood also held most thyroid clonotypes expanded beyond 0.001.

Material: blood. V usage is TRBV6-2 or TRBV6-3 and J usage is TRBJ2-4, with TRBD2 matching over 9 bases. This TCR was sampled from a woman aged 45-59 years with Graves' hyperthyroidism. The CDR3 nucleotides are TGTGCCAGCAGTGCCCCTGGCGGGGGGGCGTGGCACATTCAGTACTTC. Translating gives CASSAPGGGAWHIQYF.